One sample yielded the 23 T cell receptor beta chains listed below, sequenced in a study of CD8+CD57+ T cells in acquired aplastic anemia. TCR beta VDJ and CDR3 profiling used genomic DNA as template. TCRdb fed the reads into MiXCR, producing one record per CDR3 protein. This repertoire shows some 200,000 distinct CDR3 sequences, approximately 48% found once; its top ten account for about 9.5%. Patients selected for sequencing had displayed CD8+CD57+ cell expansion by flow cytometry. Sequencing used sorted CD4+, CD8+, or CD8+CD57+ T cells (not recorded which) from PBMCs. Every receptor here comes from a human donor with aplastic anemia.

As to this clonotype: Being one base from a much bigger clone, this may be a read error. The gene calls are TRBV5-1 and TRBJ1-1; maybe TRBD1 (5 bases). This CDR3 spans 16 amino acids. Germline CDR1 and CDR2: SGHRS and YFSETQ. CDR3 in amino acids: CASSPRGRGLNTEASF. The CDR3 nucleotides read TGCGCCAGCAGCCCTCGAGGTCGGGGGTTGAACACTGAAGCTTCCTTT.

CDR3 amino acids: CASSIDNRQRGYGYTF. In DNA, the CDR3 is TGTGCCAGTAGTATAGATAATCGACAGCGCGGCTATGGCTACACCTTC. The chain employs TRBV19 and TRBJ1-2; D perhaps matches TRBD1 (5 bases). Germline loops: CDR1 LNHDA, CDR2 SQIVND (reference sequence). This CDR3 spans 16 amino acids. The germline V and J ends were trimmed by 0 bases and 4 bases, with 15 bases remaining between them.

This clonotype has ten or more counts. The J gene is TRBJ2-7, the V gene TRBV4-1, with TRBD1 identical over 9 bases. Losses at the gene ends were 6 bases for V and 1 base for J; bases not matched to a gene: 10. The CDR3 runs 16 residues. In germline, CDR1 is MGHRA, CDR2 YSYEKL. The CDR3 sequence: CASRLDTGGNSYEQYF. The DNA for the CDR3 is TGCGCCAGCAGACTTGATACAGGGGGCAATTCCTACGAGCAGTACTTC.

The chain has TRBV19 and TRBJ1-5; the D gene is possibly TRBD1 (6 bases). The CDR3 has 15 amino acids. Germline V CDR1 and CDR2: LNHDA, SQIVND (reference sequence). V lost 6 bases and J lost 2, with 14 bases in between. The CDR3 loop reads CASRPREGGNQPQHF. CDR3 nucleotides: TGTGCCAGTAGACCCCGAGAGGGGGGCAATCAGCCCCAGCATTTT.

The genes are TRBV2 and TRBJ2-5, with 8 bases lining up with TRBD1. This CDR3 comprises 13 residues. The V gene end was trimmed by 5 bases and the J gene end by 4 bases; junction bases not matched to a gene: 3. Germline V CDR1 and CDR2: SNHLY, FYNNEI. This chain's CDR3 is CASSQTGVETQYF. The CDR3 nucleotides are TGTGCCAGCAGTCAGACAGGGGTAGAGACCCAGTACTTC.

The DNA of the CDR3 is TGTGCCAGCAGGAATTGGGCCGAGGAGACCCAGTACTTC. It is translated as CASRNWAEETQYF. V usage is TRBV6-6 and J usage is TRBJ2-5; D is unclear. The V and J ends lost 6 bases and 5 bases respectively, with 13 bases between them. Germline CDR1 reads MNHNY; CDR2 reads SVGAGI (reference sequence). The CDR3 contains 13 residues.

This clonotype was counted ten times or more. The chain recombines TRBV6-6 with TRBJ1-4, with 8 bases identical to TRBD1. The CDR3 sequence is 12 residues long. Germline V CDR1 and CDR2: MNHNY, SVGAGI (reference sequence). The V and J ends lost 6 bases and 7 bases, in that order; junction bases with no gene match: 1. The CDR3 sequence: CASRQGVEKLFF. The DNA for the CDR3 is TGTGCCAGCAGACAGGGGGTTGAAAAACTGTTTTTT.

This sequence joins TRBV24-1 and TRBJ1-2; the D gene is possibly TRBD1 (5 bases). Trimming took 4 bases from V and 8 from J, leaving 19 bases between them. This CDR3 has 15 amino acids. Germline loops: CDR1 KGHDR, CDR2 SFDVKD. This CDR3 reads CATSDSPGPRRGYTF. CDR3 DNA sequence: TGTGCCACCAGTGACTCTCCGGGACCCCGACGCGGCTACACCTTC.

The chain couples TRBV6-1 to TRBJ1-6; 7 bases match TRBD1. The CDR3 has 15 amino acids. V lost 2 bases and J lost 7; bases outside the gene matches: 5. Germline CDR1 is MNHNS and CDR2 is SASEGT. Here the CDR3 reads CASSEPGQSNSPLHF. CDR3 nucleotide sequence: TGTGCCAGCAGTGAACCGGGACAGTCCAATTCACCCCTCCACTTT.

In its sample, this clonotype was seen once. A much larger clone is a single base away; this may be a read error. The V gene is TRBV5-6, the J gene TRBJ1-2; 7 bases line up with TRBD1. The CDR3 runs 15 residues. Germline values: CDR1 SGHDT, CDR2 YYEEEE. CDR3 sequence reads: CASSRWGQPHGGHTF. Here the CDR3 DNA reads TGTGCCAGCAGCCGATGGGGACAGCCTCATGGTGGCCACACCTTC.

The chain links TRBV19 to TRBJ2-3; D not certain. This CDR3 spans 14 amino acids. Germline V CDR1 and CDR2: LNHDA, SQIVND (reference sequence). Trimming shortened V by 3 bases and J by 2 bases, and 9 bases separated the two germline ends. In nucleotides, the CDR3 is TGTGCCAGTAGTATTCCTGGATTCACAGATACGCAGTATTTT. Translation: CASSIPGFTDTQYF.

The V and J genes are TRBV5-6 and TRBJ1-1; TRBD1 is a possible D gene (6 bases). Germline CDR1 and CDR2: SGHDT and YYEEEE. The V end was cut by 1 base, the J end by 1 base, with 17 bases between. The CDR3 is 17 residues long. CDR3 protein: CASSLRVAGRGNTEAFF. CDR3 DNA sequence: TGTGCCAGCAGCTTGAGGGTCGCTGGCAGGGGGAACACTGAAGCTTTCTTT. The full variable domain, rest sourced from reference TRBV5-6 and TRBJ1-1, is DAGVTQSPTHLIKTRGQQVTLRCSPKSGHDTVSWYQQALGQGPQFIFQYYEEEERQRGNFPDRFSGHQFPNYSSELNVNALLLGDSALYLCASSLRVAGRGNTEAFFGQGTRLTVV.

This clonotype was seen repeatedly, ten times or more. The chain employs TRBV5-1 and TRBJ1-1; 8 bases are shared with TRBD1. The J segment lost 0 bases and the V segment lost 4 bases, leaving 5 bases of the junction unmatched. This CDR3 comprises 15 residues. CDR1 and CDR2 (germline): SGHRS, YFSETQ. The CDR3 region is CASSGGQVLNTEAFF. The DNA for the CDR3 is TGCGCCAGCAGCGGGGGACAGGTACTGAACACTGAAGCTTTCTTT.

The table lists this clonotype with a few counts. The chain has TRBV2 and TRBJ2-2; possibly TRBD1 for D (6 bases). This CDR3 is built from 16 residues. Germline V gives CDR1 SNHLY, CDR2 FYNNEI. With 6 bases removed from V and 0 bases from J, the gap between germline ends came to 14 bases. CDR3 DNA: TGTGCCAGCAGAGGGGACATCTACGCGAACACCGGGGAGCTGTTTTTT. Encoded protein: CASRGDIYANTGELFF.

This clonotype has a handful of counts. V gene TRBV18 combines with J gene TRBJ1-5; no firm D call. Germline-derived CDR1 and CDR2 are KGHSH and LQKENI. This CDR3 has 13 amino acids. V was shortened by 3 bases and J by 4 bases, with 7 bases between the two germline ends. This chain's CDR3 is CASSPTLNQPQHF. The CDR3 DNA follows: TGTGCCAGCTCACCGACGTTGAATCAGCCCCAGCATTTT.

The count of this clonotype is one. One end of the junction does not line up with germline, which may come from a read error. The CDR3 DNA reads as TGTGCCAGCAGTATGGTACGGACGACCTACGAGCAGTACTTC. Translating gives CASSMVRTTYEQYF. This sequence joins TRBV10-3 and TRBJ2-7; D gene unclear. CDR1 and CDR2 (germline): ENHRY, SYGVKD. CDR3 length: 14 amino acids.

This clonotype was recorded many times. The genes are TRBV24-1 and TRBJ2-5; perhaps TRBD1 as D (6 bases). Germline lookup yields CDR1 KGHDR and CDR2 SFDVKD. There are 17 residues in the CDR3. Trimming removed 3 bases at V and 2 bases at J, with 18 bases between. The CDR3 loop is CATSDPSGQTFQETQYF. The CDR3 coding sequence is TGTGCCACCAGTGATCCCTCCGGACAGACGTTTCAAGAGACCCAGTACTTC.

The table lists this clonotype with a few counts. This chain links TRBV15 with TRBJ2-5; TRBD1 or TRBD2 may be the D gene (5 bases each). V lost 2 bases to trimming and J lost 0 bases, with 10 bases between them. From germline, CDR1 is LNHNV and CDR2 YYDKDF (reference sequence). CDR3 size: 15 residues. The DNA of the CDR3 is TGTGCCACCAGCAGAACCGGGACGAACCAAGAGACCCAGTACTTC. This sequence encodes CATSRTGTNQETQYF.

This chain connects TRBV5-4 to TRBJ1-4; 9 bases line up with TRBD1. The germline CDR1 and CDR2 sequences are SGHNT and YYREEE (reference sequence). V gave up 4 bases and J gave up 3 bases; unmatched junction bases: 4. The CDR3 consists of 15 residues. CDR3 nucleotides: TGTGCCAGCAGCCGACAGGGGGAAGCTAATGAAAAACTGTTTTTT. This sequence encodes CASSRQGEANEKLFF.

This clonotype was counted a single time. The genes are TRBV20-1 and TRBJ2-3; TRBD2 agrees at 12 bases. The CDR3 loop spans 16 amino acids. The V and J ends lost 5 bases and 0 bases, in that order; junction bases with no gene match: 6. CDR1 is DFQATT and CDR2 is SNEGSKA in the germline V gene (reference sequence). The CDR3 DNA reads as TGCAGTGCTCTAAGAGGACTAGCGGGAAGCACAGATACGCAGTATTTT. Amino acid sequence: CSALRGLAGSTDTQYF.

This rearrangement joins TRBV2 to TRBJ1-5; D is possibly TRBD1 (5 bases). The V gene lost 6 bases and the J gene lost 3 bases, with 12 bases spanning the gap. The germline CDR1 and CDR2 sequences are SNHLY and FYNNEI. The length of the CDR3 is 14 residues. CDR3 in amino acids: CASSLGAFNQPQHF. CDR3 DNA sequence: TGTGCCAGCAGCCTCGGGGCTTTCAATCAGCCCCAGCATTTT.

The sample holds one count of this clonotype. The gene calls are TRBV12-5 and TRBJ2-7; D uncertain. This CDR3 is built from 13 residues. Germline V gives CDR1 LGHNT, CDR2 FRNRAP. The germline V and J ends were trimmed by 1 base and 2 bases, with 6 bases remaining between them. The chain's CDR3 is CASGLGSAYEQYF. The DNA of the CDR3 is TGTGCTAGTGGTTTGGGTTCTGCCTACGAGCAGTACTTC.

This chain joins TRBV2 and TRBJ2-1; 7 positions match TRBD1. Germline loops: CDR1 SNHLY, CDR2 FYNNEI. This CDR3 has 15 residues. Germline trimming cut 2 bases from V and 5 bases from J; bases unmatched to any gene: 6. The CDR3: CASSEWGTVNNEQFF. Here the CDR3 DNA reads TGTGCCAGCAGTGAATGGGGGACAGTGAACAATGAGCAGTTCTTC.